This T cell receptor beta chain derives from a study of cytomegalovirus exposure and HLA in healthy donors. Points from the study as a whole: The presence/absence work took it that sequencing depth was about the same across donors. Earlier results showed most TCR beta V segments being productive about 90% or about 30% of the time.

Concerning this clone itself: The antigen remains unidentified.

13 Jbeta primers and 60 Vbeta primers were used for the PCR. Sequenced by immunoSEQ multiplex PCR; TCRdb stores in-frame clones only, minus some. Among just over 60,000 clones listed, approximately 87% were seen once. From germline, CDR1 is LNHNV and CDR2 YYDKDF (reference sequence). J was trimmed by 5 bases and V by 3 bases; bases with no gene match: 7. The CDR3 contains 16 residues. When sampled, the donors appeared nominally healthy, though they likely had unrecorded immune exposures. J is TRBJ1-5 and V is TRBV15, with 10 bases that match TRBD1. The sequenced sample consisted of PBMCs. This TCR was sampled from a man aged 18 to 30 in good health and CMV-seronegative. The chain's CDR3 is CATSRADRGPDQPQHF. DNA for the CDR3: TGTGCCACCAGCAGGGCTGACAGGGGGCCAGATCAGCCCCAGCATTTT.